The clone carrying this TCR beta chain was counted many times. A single record per CDR3 protein comes from TCRdb applying MiXCR to the RT-PCR reads. The table has about 700,000 distinct CDR3 sequences, 13% to 15% seen once; the top ten hold 3.6%. The V end was cut by 3 bases, the J end by 6 bases, with 7 bases between. From germline, CDR1 is DFQATT and CDR2 SNEGSKA (reference sequence). CDR3 length equals 11 residues. The genes are TRBV20-1 and TRBJ2-3; unclear D gene. The source of this sequence is a female donor in good health, serving as a healthy control. What was sequenced was memory CD4+ T cells from blood. The DNA for the CDR3 is TGCAGTGCTAGGTACCTCGATACGCAGTATTTT. Amino acids: CSARYLDTQYF.